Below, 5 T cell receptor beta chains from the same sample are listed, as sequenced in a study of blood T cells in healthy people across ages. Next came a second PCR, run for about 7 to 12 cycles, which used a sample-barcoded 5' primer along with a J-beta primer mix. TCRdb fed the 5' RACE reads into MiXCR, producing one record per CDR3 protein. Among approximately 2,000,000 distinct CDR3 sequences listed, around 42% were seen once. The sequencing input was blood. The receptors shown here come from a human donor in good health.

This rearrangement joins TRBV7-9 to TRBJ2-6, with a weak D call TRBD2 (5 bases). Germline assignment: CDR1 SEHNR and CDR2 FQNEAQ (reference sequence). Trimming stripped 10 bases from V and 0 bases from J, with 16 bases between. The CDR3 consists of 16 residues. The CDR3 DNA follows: TGTGCCATCCGGTTGGTGGACTCCTCTGGGGCCAACGTCCTGACTTTC. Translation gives CAIRLVDSSGANVLTF.

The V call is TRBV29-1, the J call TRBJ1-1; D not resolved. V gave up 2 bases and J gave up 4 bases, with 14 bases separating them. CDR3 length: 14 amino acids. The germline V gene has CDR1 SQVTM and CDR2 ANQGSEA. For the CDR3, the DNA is TGCAGCGTTGAACTTCAGTGGCTGGGCACTGAAGCTTTCTTT. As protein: CSVELQWLGTEAFF.

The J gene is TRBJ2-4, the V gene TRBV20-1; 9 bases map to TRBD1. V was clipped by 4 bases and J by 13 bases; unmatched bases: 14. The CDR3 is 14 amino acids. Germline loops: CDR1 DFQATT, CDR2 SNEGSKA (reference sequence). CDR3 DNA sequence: TGCAGTGCTACCCACCGGGACAGGGTCCACGTGCAGTACTTC. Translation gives CSATHRDRVHVQYF.

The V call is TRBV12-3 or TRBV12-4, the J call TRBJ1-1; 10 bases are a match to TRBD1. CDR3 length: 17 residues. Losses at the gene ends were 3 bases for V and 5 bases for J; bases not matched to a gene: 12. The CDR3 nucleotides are TGTGCCAGCAGTTTCGGTGTTACAGGGACAGGGGAGACTGAAGCTTTCTTT. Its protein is CASSFGVTGTGETEAFF.

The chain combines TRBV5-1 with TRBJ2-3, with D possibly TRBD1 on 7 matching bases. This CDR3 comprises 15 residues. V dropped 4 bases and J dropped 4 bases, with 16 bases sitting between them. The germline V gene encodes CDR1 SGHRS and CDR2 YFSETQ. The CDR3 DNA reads TGCGCCAGCAGCACGGGGGACAGCGTGTCAGATACGCAGTATTTT. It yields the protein CASSTGDSVSDTQYF.